This entry lists 22 T cell receptor beta chains sequenced from one sample in a study of blood T cell repertoires in COVID-19. TCRdb's copy holds only in-frame clones and misses some; the assay was immunoSEQ multiplex PCR. Among 150,000 or so clones listed, roughly 87% were seen once. The specimen sequenced was PBMCs or T cells enriched from blood (not recorded which). These receptors were obtained from a woman aged 45-60 years who had recovered from COVID-19.

J is TRBJ2-1 and V is TRBV4-2; D remains unclear. Per the germline V gene, CDR1 is LGHNA and CDR2 is YNFKEQ. The CDR3 covers 15 residues. V was shortened by 4 bases and J by 2 bases, with 12 bases between the two germline ends. CDR3 protein: CASSPPRSPYNEQFF. The CDR3 DNA reads TGTGCCAGCAGCCCGCCCCGTAGTCCCTACAATGAGCAGTTCTTC.

V is TRBV11-3 and J is TRBJ1-2; 8 nucleotides line up with TRBD1. Germline-derived CDR1 and CDR2 are SGHNT and YENEEA. V lost 5 bases and J lost 7; bases outside the gene matches: 6. The CDR3 has 13 residues. The CDR3, as DNA: TGTGCCAGCAGCCGACAGGGGAAATTTGGCTACACCTTC. Translation gives CASSRQGKFGYTF.

V usage is TRBV19 and J usage is TRBJ2-5; 12 bases are shared with TRBD2. The CDR3 has 15 amino acids. The V gene's germline CDR1 is LNHDA and CDR2 SQIVND (reference sequence). The J segment lost 5 bases and the V segment lost 3 bases, leaving 4 bases of the junction unmatched. The CDR3 sequence: CASSMWLAGGETQYF. The CDR3 DNA sequence: TGTGCCAGTAGTATGTGGCTAGCGGGAGGGGAGACCCAGTACTTC.

V usage is TRBV5-4 and J usage is TRBJ1-2; 9 bases map to TRBD1. The CDR3 has 15 amino acids. From germline, CDR1 is SGHNT and CDR2 YYREEE (reference sequence). V gave up 2 bases and J gave up 7 bases; unmatched junction bases: 9. The chain's CDR3 is CASSFPGQGAFGYTF. CDR3 DNA sequence: TGTGCCAGCAGCTTCCCGGGACAGGGAGCGTTTGGCTACACCTTC.

This clone was recorded at least ten times. The chain is built from TRBV7-6 and TRBJ2-7; TRBD1 might be the D (6 bases). The CDR3 has 13 amino acids. Trimming removed 0 bases at V and 5 bases at J, with 8 bases between. Per germline, CDR1 SGHVS and CDR2 FNYEAQ. CDR3 sequence reads: CASSLATGNEQYF. DNA of the CDR3: TGTGCCAGCAGCTTAGCCACAGGGAACGAGCAGTACTTC. Full variable domain (outside the CDR3, taken from reference TRBV7-6 and TRBJ2-7): GAGVSQSPRYKVTKRGQDVALRCDPISGHVSLYWYRQALGQGPEFLTYFNYEAQQDKSGLPNDRFSAERPEGSISTLTIQRTEQRDSAMYRCASSLATGNEQYFGPGTRLTVT.

The V gene is TRBV4-1, the J gene TRBJ2-5, with D perhaps TRBD2 (6 bases). The V and J ends lost 0 bases and 4 bases respectively, with 12 bases between them. Germline CDR1 MGHRA, CDR2 YSYEKL. CDR3 length: 15 residues. The CDR3 DNA is TGCGCCAGCAGCCAAGAGGGAGGATGGGGAGAGACCCAGTACTTC. This codes for CASSQEGGWGETQYF.

The rearrangement links TRBV7-2 to TRBJ2-5; TRBD1 matches at 11 bases. V was pared by 0 bases and J by 2 bases, with 5 bases of the junction left unmatched. The CDR3 has 17 residues. Germline CDR1 is SGHTA and CDR2 is FQGNSA. CDR3 DNA: TGTGCCAGCAGCTTAGCTTGGGGGACAGGGGGGCAAGAGACCCAGTACTTC. The encoded protein is CASSLAWGTGGQETQYF. The full variable domain, its missing parts supplied by reference TRBV7-2 and TRBJ2-5, is GAGVSQSPSNKVTEKGKDVELRCDPISGHTALYWYRQSLGQGLEFLIYFQGNSAPDKSGLPSDRFSAERTGGSVSTLTIQRTQQEDSAVYLCASSLAWGTGGQETQYFGPGTRLLVL.

The chain is built from TRBV5-1 and TRBJ2-3; possibly TRBD1 for D (5 bases). V was trimmed by 0 bases and J by 4 bases, leaving 15 bases between them. The germline V gene has CDR1 SGHRS and CDR2 YFSETQ. This CDR3 has 16 residues. CDR3 sequence: CASSLAPQGLADTQYF. CDR3 DNA sequence: TGCGCCAGCAGCTTGGCCCCCCAGGGTTTAGCAGATACGCAGTATTTT.

The chain uses TRBV11-2 and TRBJ2-7, with 10 bases fitting TRBD2. The J segment lost 0 bases and the V segment lost 6 bases, leaving 5 bases of the junction unmatched. The CDR3 contains 15 residues. Germline assignment: CDR1 SGHAT and CDR2 FQNNGV. The CDR3 nucleotides are TGTGCCAGCAGTCTACTAGCGGGGAGCTCCTACGAGCAGTACTTC. This codes for CASSLLAGSSYEQYF.

The chain is built from TRBV12-5 and TRBJ2-3; TRBD2 aligns across 10 bases. This CDR3 has 15 amino acids. The V gene end was trimmed by 7 bases and the J gene end by 5 bases; junction bases not matched to a gene: 9. The V gene's germline CDR1 is LGHNT and CDR2 FRNRAP. CDR3 region: CASDPSASGRDTQYF. CDR3 DNA sequence: TGTGCTAGTGACCCGTCCGCTAGCGGGAGAGATACGCAGTATTTT.

Notes on this clone: Additional DNA sequences in this sample encode the identical CDR3. The CDR3 here is CASSQDRDSRYEQYF. CDR3 sequence (DNA): TGCGCCAGCAGCCAAGATCGGGACTCCCGTTACGAGCAGTACTTC. The chain employs TRBV4-3 and TRBJ2-7; the D gene is possibly TRBD2 (6 bases). Trimming left V 0 bases short and J 4 bases short, with 13 bases between. Germline V gene data show CDR1 as LGHNA and CDR2 as YSLEER. This CDR3 comprises 15 residues.

The chain recombines TRBV5-1 with TRBJ2-3; TRBD1 matches 7 bases. Germline loops: CDR1 SGHRS, CDR2 YFSETQ. J lost 0 bases, V lost 5 bases, and 9 bases had no gene match. The CDR3 length is 16 residues. As DNA, the CDR3 is TGCGCCAGCAGGTACGGGCTCAGGGGGAGCACAGATACGCAGTATTTT. Amino acid sequence: CASRYGLRGSTDTQYF.

The chain employs TRBV9 and TRBJ2-1; TRBD2 is a possible D gene (5 bases). Trimming took off 3 bases at V and 5 bases at J, with 12 bases between the two ends. The CDR3 runs to 14 residues. Germline V gene lookup returns CDR1 SGDLS and CDR2 YYNGEE. The CDR3 sequence: CASSAGRLDNEQFF. DNA for the CDR3: TGTGCCAGCAGCGCTGGGAGATTGGACAATGAGCAGTTCTTC.

The J gene is TRBJ2-2, the V gene TRBV3-1 (or the pseudogene TRBV3-2); 7 bases align to TRBD2. CDR3 length: 15 amino acids. Germline V gene sequence: CDR1 LGHDT, CDR2 YNNKEL (reference sequence). V dropped 3 bases and J dropped 1; count of bases not matched to a gene: 2. This CDR3 is CASSQRGLNTGELFF. The CDR3 coding sequence is TGTGCCAGCAGCCAGCGGGGGTTGAACACCGGGGAGCTGTTTTTT.

Comments on this clone: At one of its ends the junction is not consistent with the germline gene, which may arise from a read error. The chain uses TRBV19 and TRBJ2-6; tentative D call: TRBD2 (6 bases). The CDR3 is made up of 18 amino acids. Per germline, CDR1 LNHDA and CDR2 SQIVND (reference sequence). The chain's CDR3 is CASSTIGWTTLGANVLTF. The CDR3 DNA reads TGTGCCAGTAGTACGATTGGGTGGACTACGCTTGGGGCCAATGTCCTGACTTTC.

The chain is built from TRBV29-1 and TRBJ2-3, with D possibly being TRBD2 (5 bases). The ends were cut back, 5 bases at V and 5 bases at J, with 17 bases in the middle. The germline V gene has CDR1 SQVTM and CDR2 ANQGSEA. This CDR3 is 14 amino acids long. CDR3 sequence: CSVREGRVEDTQYF. DNA of the CDR3: TGCAGCGTTCGAGAGGGCCGTGTGGAAGATACGCAGTATTTT.

The rearrangement uses TRBV27 and TRBJ2-7; TRBD1 matches at 9 bases. The germline gives CDR1 MNHEY, CDR2 SMNVEV (reference sequence). The V and J ends lost 6 bases and 5 bases, in that order; junction bases with no gene match: 11. The CDR3 spans 15 residues. CDR3 sequence: CASRRGRTGADEQYF. The DNA of the CDR3 is TGTGCCAGCAGGAGGGGGAGGACAGGGGCAGACGAGCAGTACTTC.

The J gene is TRBJ2-7, the V gene TRBV11-3, with TRBD2 matching over 8 bases. V was pared by 5 bases and J by 6 bases, with 12 bases of the junction left unmatched. The CDR3 is 15 amino acids. CDR1 and CDR2 from the germline V gene are SGHNT and YENEEA. CDR3 region: CASSPTRAGGREQYF. CDR3 coding DNA: TGTGCCAGCAGCCCGACCCGGGCGGGAGGCCGCGAGCAGTACTTC.

The rearrangement joins TRBV28 to TRBJ1-4, with a weak D call TRBD1 (5 bases). The germline V and J ends were trimmed by 4 bases and 5 bases, with 14 bases remaining between them. Germline CDR1 MDHEN, CDR2 SYDVKM. This CDR3 spans 15 amino acids. This chain's CDR3 is CASSSHGALNEKLFF. The DNA of the CDR3 is TGTGCCAGCAGTTCCCATGGGGCCCTAAATGAAAAACTGTTTTTT. Looking up the rest from reference TRBV28 and TRBJ1-4 gives the full variable domain: DVKVTQSSRYLVKRTGEKVFLECVQDMDHENMFWYRQDPGLGLRLIYFSYDVKMKEKGDIPEGYSVSREKKERFSLILESASTNQTSMYLCASSSHGALNEKLFFGSGTQLSVL.

V gene TRBV5-1 combines with J gene TRBJ2-2; possible D gene TRBD1, 5 bases. The V end lost 3 bases, the J end lost 4 bases, and 10 bases lay between the germline ends. From germline, CDR1 is SGHRS and CDR2 YFSETQ. This CDR3 is built from 14 residues. In nucleotides, the CDR3 is TGCGCCAGCAGCTGGTCAGGGTCCACCGGGGAGCTGTTTTTT. Protein sequence: CASSWSGSTGELFF.

This clone has just one count. The chain has TRBV7-9 and TRBJ2-7; 9 positions agree with TRBD2. V was clipped by 2 bases and J by 3 bases; unmatched bases: 5. This CDR3 is 15 amino acids long. Germline CDR1 SEHNR, CDR2 FQNEAQ (reference sequence). The CDR3 bases are TGTGCCAGCAGCTTAACTAGCGGGTCCTTCTACGAGCAGTACTTC. Translation: CASSLTSGSFYEQYF.

The V and J genes are TRBV15 and TRBJ1-2; TRBD1 matches at 7 bases. This CDR3 region has 15 residues. Germline assignment: CDR1 LNHNV and CDR2 YYDKDF (reference sequence). Germline trimming cut 1 base from V and 4 bases from J; bases unmatched to any gene: 6. CDR3: CATSRGGTVSYGYTF. DNA of the CDR3: TGTGCCACCAGCAGAGGCGGGACAGTGAGCTATGGCTACACCTTC.